Presented here are 22 T cell receptor beta chains from one specimen sequenced in a study of technical replicates of blood from a few donors. TCRdb's table, derived via immunoSEQ multiplex PCR, lists solely in-frame clones and lacks some. Altogether some 84,000 clones are present, about 91% being singletons, with the ten largest covering around 0.37%. Sample: T cells isolated from PBMCs. The receptors derive from a human donor in good health.

The chain's CDR3 is CASASDTNQPQHF. The DNA of the CDR3 is TGTGCCAGCGCTTCCGATACAAATCAGCCCCAGCATTTT. V usage is TRBV7-3 and J usage is TRBJ1-5; D not certain. The germline V gene encodes CDR1 SGHTA and CDR2 FQGTGA. The CDR3 has 13 residues. V lost 8 bases and J 4 bases, leaving 12 bases between the germline ends.

V usage is TRBV10-2 and J usage is TRBJ2-3; 8 nucleotides align to TRBD2. This CDR3 has 15 amino acids. Germline CDR1 and CDR2: WSHSY and SAAADI. J lost 1 base, V lost 7 bases, and 7 bases had no gene match. DNA for the CDR3: TGCGCCAGCACTTTCTCAGCGGGAGGCACAGATACGCAGTATTTT. Amino acid sequence: CASTFSAGGTDTQYF.

The chain joins TRBV27 to TRBJ1-1; 7 bases agree with TRBD1. V lost 8 bases to trimming and J lost 5 bases; unmatched junction nucleotides: 8. The length of the CDR3 is 13 residues. Germline V gene lookup returns CDR1 MNHEY and CDR2 SMNVEV (reference sequence). The CDR3 region has the DNA TGTGCCAGCTCTACAGGGGATCGGACTGAAGCTTTCTTT. This gives the protein CASSTGDRTEAFF.

The chain joins TRBV19 to TRBJ2-7, with 9 bases identical to TRBD1. With V trimmed by 3 bases and J by 2 bases, 5 bases remained unmatched. Germline V gives CDR1 LNHDA, CDR2 SQIVND (reference sequence). The CDR3 consists of 15 residues. CDR3 sequence reads: CASSMLGQGTYEQYF. The CDR3 DNA sequence: TGTGCCAGTAGTATGTTGGGACAGGGCACCTACGAGCAGTACTTC.

The rearrangement links TRBV28 to TRBJ2-7; 7 nucleotides match TRBD1. Germline V lookup: CDR1 MDHEN, CDR2 SYDVKM. The CDR3 totals 13 residues. J lost 3 bases, V lost 2 bases, and 1 base had no gene match. CDR3 in amino acids: CASSLRTGYEQYF. The CDR3 bases are TGTGCCAGCAGTTTACGGACAGGCTACGAGCAGTACTTC.

The chain joins TRBV19 to TRBJ1-5; no firm D call. V was trimmed by 4 bases and J by 4 bases, leaving 5 bases between them. This CDR3 contains 12 residues. Germline V gene data show CDR1 as LNHDA and CDR2 as SQIVND (reference sequence). The CDR3 DNA is TGTGCCAGTAGTACCACAAATCAGCCCCAGCATTTT. As protein: CASSTTNQPQHF.

The rearrangement links TRBV5-4 to TRBJ2-2, with TRBD2 matching over 10 bases. V shed 4 bases, J shed 4 bases, and the junction held 4 bases outside the gene matches. The length of the CDR3 is 15 residues. CDR1 and CDR2 (germline): SGHNT, YYREEE (reference sequence). The CDR3 region is CASSLGLATTGELFF. The CDR3 region has the DNA TGTGCCAGCAGCCTGGGACTAGCGACCACCGGGGAGCTGTTTTTT.

This chain links TRBV5-4 with TRBJ1-4; no definite D call. CDR3 length: 15 amino acids. Between the trimmed V and J ends, which lost 5 bases and 0 bases, there was a span of 11 bases. Germline CDR1 and CDR2: SGHNT and YYREEE (reference sequence). The CDR3 nucleotides read TGTGCCAGCAGTCCGGACTCCGCAACTAATGAAAAACTGTTTTTT. Amino acid sequence: CASSPDSATNEKLFF.

The CDR3 DNA reads TGTGCCAGCAGCTTAATAGCGGGCACAGATACGCAGTATTTT. This translates into CASSLIAGTDTQYF. The rearrangement joins TRBV11-2 to TRBJ2-3, with a weak D call TRBD2 (6 bases). V lost 2 bases and J 1 base, leaving 7 bases between the germline ends. Germline loops: CDR1 SGHAT, CDR2 FQNNGV. The CDR3 has 14 residues.

This clone was seen a handful of times. This sequence joins TRBV5-1 and TRBJ1-1; no clear D gene. The CDR3 runs 16 residues. Trimming cost V 0 bases and J 0 bases, with 12 bases left between them. Germline V gene data show CDR1 as SGHRS and CDR2 as YFSETQ. CDR3 residues: CASSLAGLRLNTEAFF. The CDR3 coding sequence is TGCGCCAGCAGCTTGGCTGGGCTCCGGTTGAACACTGAAGCTTTCTTT.

This chain connects TRBV29-1 to TRBJ2-1; D is possibly TRBD1 (6 bases). The ends were cut back, 4 bases at V and 9 bases at J, with 13 bases in the middle. Per the germline V gene, CDR1 is SQVTM and CDR2 is ANQGSEA. The CDR3 is made up of 12 amino acids. The CDR3 region is CSVVPGEIEQFF. The CDR3 coding sequence is TGCAGCGTTGTCCCAGGGGAGATTGAGCAGTTCTTC.

The CDR3 nucleotides read TGTGCCATCAGTGAGTCTATTGGACAGGGGGCGCTCAATGGCTACACCTTC. Translation gives CAISESIGQGALNGYTF. The chain carries TRBV10-3 and TRBJ1-2, with 11 bases matching TRBD1. The CDR3 is made up of 17 amino acids. The V gene's germline CDR1 is ENHRY and CDR2 SYGVKD. The V gene end was trimmed by 0 bases and the J gene end by 6 bases; junction bases not matched to a gene: 9.

This clone occurred once. The chain combines TRBV10-3 with TRBJ2-5; tentatively, D is TRBD2 (7 bases). V was clipped by 0 bases and J by 5 bases, with 10 bases between them. The CDR3 runs to 14 residues. CDR1 and CDR2 from the germline V gene are ENHRY and SYGVKD. The DNA of the CDR3 is TGTGCCATCAGTGAGTCGACGGGGGGCGAGACCCAGTACTTC. Its protein is CAISESTGGETQYF.

This clone was counted a single time. The rearrangement joins TRBV6-1 to TRBJ2-5; 11 positions agree with TRBD2. The CDR3 contains 15 residues. CDR1 is MNHNS and CDR2 is SASEGT in the germline V gene. Trimming removed 4 bases from V and 5 bases from J; junction bases left unmatched: 6. As DNA, the CDR3 is TGTGCCAGCAGTGTAACTAGCGGGAGTCTGGAGACCCAGTACTTC. Amino acids: CASSVTSGSLETQYF.

The J gene is TRBJ2-1, the V gene TRBV11-2; D is possibly TRBD1 (5 bases). V was clipped by 7 bases and J by 3 bases, with 16 bases between them. CDR3 length: 15 amino acids. CDR1 is SGHAT and CDR2 is FQNNGV in the germline V gene. The CDR3 here is CASTLGVRDYNEQFF. DNA for the CDR3: TGTGCCAGCACCCTAGGGGTCAGGGACTACAATGAGCAGTTCTTC.

The chain couples TRBV29-1 to TRBJ1-2; D might be TRBD1 (6 bases). The CDR3 covers 16 residues. Germline CDR1 and CDR2: SQVTM and ANQGSEA. V was shortened by 5 bases and J by 5 bases, with 24 bases between the two germline ends. The CDR3 nucleotides are TGCAGCGTTCTGGCAGTTACTACAGGGAAATGGTATGGCTACACCTTC. Translated, it gives CSVLAVTTGKWYGYTF.

V usage is TRBV7-2 and J usage is TRBJ2-1; 8 bases align to TRBD2. V dropped 2 bases and J dropped 6; count of bases not matched to a gene: 6. The CDR3 runs 15 residues. Germline V gene sequence: CDR1 SGHTA, CDR2 FQGNSA. CDR3 bases: TGTGCCAGCAGCTTATACGGGAGGGGATCCAATGAGCAGTTCTTC. Amino acid sequence: CASSLYGRGSNEQFF.

This chain uses TRBV28 with TRBJ1-2; D gene ambiguous. The CDR3 length is 16 residues. Germline CDR1 reads MDHEN; CDR2 reads SYDVKM. With 3 bases removed from V and 0 bases from J, the gap between germline ends came to 14 bases. The CDR3 coding sequence is TGTGCCAGCAGTTTTCCCCCGCAGGTCGCTAACTATGGCTACACCTTC. Translating it yields CASSFPPQVANYGYTF.

The chain carries TRBV4-3 and TRBJ2-7, with D possibly matching TRBD1 (6 bases). Germline CDR1 is LGHNA and CDR2 is YSLEER. V lost 0 bases, J lost 8 bases, and 17 bases lay in between. The CDR3 is made up of 15 amino acids. As DNA, the CDR3 is TGCGCCAGCAGCCAAGACAGGGGCGCAGTCTTTCAGCAGTACTTC. Its translation is CASSQDRGAVFQQYF.

The sample holds a few counts of this clone. The chain links TRBV29-1 to TRBJ2-7; 12 nucleotides align to TRBD2. Germline-derived CDR1 and CDR2 are SQVTM and ANQGSEA. Trimming removed 4 bases from V and 7 bases from J; junction bases left unmatched: 11. This CDR3 region has 15 residues. The CDR3 protein is CSVVPSGRAYGEQYF. CDR3 DNA sequence: TGCAGCGTTGTACCTAGCGGGAGGGCCTATGGAGAGCAGTACTTC.

There are a few counts of this clone. The V call is TRBV5-6, the J call TRBJ2-5, with a weak D call TRBD2 (6 bases). CDR3 length: 16 residues. Germline-derived CDR1 and CDR2 are SGHDT and YYEEEE. V shed 2 bases and J shed 2 bases, with 16 bases lying between them. This CDR3 is CASSFATGTHQETQYF. The DNA of the CDR3 is TGTGCCAGCAGCTTTGCCACGGGGACTCATCAAGAGACCCAGTACTTC.

The genes are TRBV9 and TRBJ2-1, with 10 bases that match TRBD2. V dropped 1 base and J dropped 7; count of bases not matched to a gene: 2. CDR1 is SGDLS and CDR2 is YYNGEE in the germline V gene. The CDR3 runs 14 residues. Here the CDR3 reads CASSVPSGRNEQFF. DNA of the CDR3: TGTGCCAGCAGCGTACCTAGCGGGAGAAATGAGCAGTTCTTC.